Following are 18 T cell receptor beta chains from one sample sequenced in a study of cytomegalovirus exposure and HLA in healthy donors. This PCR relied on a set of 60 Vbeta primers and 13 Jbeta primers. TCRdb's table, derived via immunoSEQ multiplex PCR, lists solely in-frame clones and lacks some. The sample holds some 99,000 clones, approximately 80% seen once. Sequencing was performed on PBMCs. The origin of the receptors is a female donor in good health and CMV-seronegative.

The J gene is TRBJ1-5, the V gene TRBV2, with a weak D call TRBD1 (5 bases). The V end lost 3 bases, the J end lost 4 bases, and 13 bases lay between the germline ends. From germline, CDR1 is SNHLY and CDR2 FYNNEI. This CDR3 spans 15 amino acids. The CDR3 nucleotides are TGTGCCAGCAGTGACCGGACAAACCAAAATCAGCCCCAGCATTTT. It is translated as CASSDRTNQNQPQHF.

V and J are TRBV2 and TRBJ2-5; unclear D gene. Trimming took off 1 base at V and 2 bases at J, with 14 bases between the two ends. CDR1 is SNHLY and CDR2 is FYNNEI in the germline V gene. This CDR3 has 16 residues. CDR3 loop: CASSEGPRGPQETQYF. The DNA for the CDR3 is TGTGCCAGCAGTGAAGGACCTAGAGGTCCGCAAGAGACCCAGTACTTC.

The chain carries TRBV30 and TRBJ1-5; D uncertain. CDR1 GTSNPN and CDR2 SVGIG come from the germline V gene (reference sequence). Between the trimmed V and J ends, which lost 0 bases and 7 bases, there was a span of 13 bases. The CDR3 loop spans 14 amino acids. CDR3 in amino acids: CAWSVHREGQPQHF. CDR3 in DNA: TGTGCCTGGAGTGTACACAGAGAGGGACAGCCCCAGCATTTT.

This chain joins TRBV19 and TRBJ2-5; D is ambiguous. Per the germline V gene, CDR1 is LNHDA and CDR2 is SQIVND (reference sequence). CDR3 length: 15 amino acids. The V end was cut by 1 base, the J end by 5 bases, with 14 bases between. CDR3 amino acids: CASSIGFGSVETQYF. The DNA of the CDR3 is TGTGCCAGTAGTATAGGTTTCGGTAGTGTGGAGACCCAGTACTTC. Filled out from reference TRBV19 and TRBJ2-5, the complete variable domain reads DGGITQSPKYLFRKEGQNVTLSCEQNLNHDAMYWYRQDPGQGLRLIYYSQIVNDFQKGDIAEGYSVSREKKESFPLTVTSAQKNPTAFYLCASSIGFGSVETQYFGPGTRLLVL.

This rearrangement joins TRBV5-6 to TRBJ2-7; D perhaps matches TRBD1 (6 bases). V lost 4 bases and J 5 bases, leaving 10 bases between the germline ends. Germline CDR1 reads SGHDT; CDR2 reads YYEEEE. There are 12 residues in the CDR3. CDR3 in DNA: TGTGCCAGCAGCCGGGGACAAAACGAGCAGTACTTC. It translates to CASSRGQNEQYF.

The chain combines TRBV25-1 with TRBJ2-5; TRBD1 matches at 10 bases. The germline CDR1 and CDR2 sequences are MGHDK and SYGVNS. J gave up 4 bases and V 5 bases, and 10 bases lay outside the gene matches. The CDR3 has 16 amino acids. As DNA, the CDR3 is TGTGCCAGCAGTAGCGGGACAGGGGCCAGGGGAGAGACCCAGTACTTC. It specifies CASSSGTGARGETQYF. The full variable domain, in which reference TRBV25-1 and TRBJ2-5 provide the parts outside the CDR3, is EADIYQTPRYLVIGTGKKITLECSQTMGHDKMYWYQQDPGMELHLIHYSYGVNSTEKGDLSSESTVSRIRTEHFPLTLESARPSHTSQYLCASSSGTGARGETQYFGPGTRLLVL.

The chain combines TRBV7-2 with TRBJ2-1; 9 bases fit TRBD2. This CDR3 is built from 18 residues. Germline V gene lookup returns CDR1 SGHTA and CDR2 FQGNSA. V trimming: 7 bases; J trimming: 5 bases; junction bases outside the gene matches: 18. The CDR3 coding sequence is TGTGCCAGCATACCCCAGGAGGGGCGGGGGGGGCACCACAATGAGCAGTTCTTC. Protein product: CASIPQEGRGGHHNEQFF.

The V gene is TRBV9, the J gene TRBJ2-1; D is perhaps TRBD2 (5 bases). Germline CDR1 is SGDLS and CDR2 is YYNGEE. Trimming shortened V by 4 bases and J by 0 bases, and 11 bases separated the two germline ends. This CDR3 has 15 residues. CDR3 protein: CASSPRGSSYNEQFF. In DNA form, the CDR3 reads TGTGCCAGCAGCCCCCGTGGGAGCTCCTACAATGAGCAGTTCTTC. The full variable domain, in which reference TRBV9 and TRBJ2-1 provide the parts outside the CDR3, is DSGVTQTPKHLITATGQRVTLRCSPRSGDLSVYWYQQSLDQGLQFLIQYYNGEERAKGNILERFSAQQFPDLHSELNLSSLELGDSALYFCASSPRGSSYNEQFFGPGTRLTVL.

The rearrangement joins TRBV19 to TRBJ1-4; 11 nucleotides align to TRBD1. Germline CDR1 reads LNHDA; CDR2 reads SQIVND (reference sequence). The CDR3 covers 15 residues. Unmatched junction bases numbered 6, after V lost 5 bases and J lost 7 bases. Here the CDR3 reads CASSAPGQGVEKLFF. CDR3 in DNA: TGTGCCAGTAGTGCGCCGGGACAGGGGGTTGAAAAACTGTTTTTT. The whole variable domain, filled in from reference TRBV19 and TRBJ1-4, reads DGGITQSPKYLFRKEGQNVTLSCEQNLNHDAMYWYRQDPGQGLRLIYYSQIVNDFQKGDIAEGYSVSREKKESFPLTVTSAQKNPTAFYLCASSAPGQGVEKLFFGSGTQLSVL.

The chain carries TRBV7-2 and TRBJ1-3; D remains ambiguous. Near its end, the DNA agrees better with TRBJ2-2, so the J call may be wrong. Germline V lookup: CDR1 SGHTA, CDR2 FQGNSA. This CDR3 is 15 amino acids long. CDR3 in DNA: TGTGCCAGCAGCTTAGAGGACGCTTTAACCGGGGAGCTGTTTTTT. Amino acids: CASSLEDALTGELFF.

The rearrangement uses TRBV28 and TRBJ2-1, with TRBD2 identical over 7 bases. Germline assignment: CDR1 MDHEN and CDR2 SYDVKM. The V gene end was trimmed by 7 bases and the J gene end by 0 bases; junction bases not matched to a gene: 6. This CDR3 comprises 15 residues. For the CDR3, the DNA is TGTGCCAGCACGGGTAGCGGGCTCTCCTACAATGAGCAGTTCTTC. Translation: CASTGSGLSYNEQFF. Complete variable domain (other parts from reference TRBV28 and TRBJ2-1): DVKVTQSSRYLVKRTGEKVFLECVQDMDHENMFWYRQDPGLGLRLIYFSYDVKMKEKGDIPEGYSVSREKKERFSLILESASTNQTSMYLCASTGSGLSYNEQFFGPGTRLTVL.

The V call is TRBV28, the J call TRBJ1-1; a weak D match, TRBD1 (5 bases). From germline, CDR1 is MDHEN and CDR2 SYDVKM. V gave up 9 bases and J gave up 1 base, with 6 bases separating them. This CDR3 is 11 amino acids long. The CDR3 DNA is TGTGCCAGTACAGGGAACACTGAAGCTTTCTTT. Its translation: CASTGNTEAFF.

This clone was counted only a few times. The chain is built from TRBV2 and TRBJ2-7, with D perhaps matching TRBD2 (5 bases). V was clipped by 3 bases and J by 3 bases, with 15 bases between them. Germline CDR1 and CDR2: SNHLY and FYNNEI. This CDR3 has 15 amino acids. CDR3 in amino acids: CASSEEVVKGYEQYF. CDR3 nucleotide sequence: TGTGCCAGCAGTGAGGAGGTGGTTAAGGGCTACGAGCAGTACTTC.

CDR3 coding DNA: TGTGCCAGCAGCTTAGAGTTAGGCACAGATACGCAGTATTTT. It specifies CASSLELGTDTQYF. The chain links TRBV7-2 to TRBJ2-3; D call uncertain. V lost 1 base and J 1 base, leaving 6 bases between the germline ends. The CDR3 covers 14 residues. CDR1 is SGHTA, CDR2 FQGNSA, per germline.

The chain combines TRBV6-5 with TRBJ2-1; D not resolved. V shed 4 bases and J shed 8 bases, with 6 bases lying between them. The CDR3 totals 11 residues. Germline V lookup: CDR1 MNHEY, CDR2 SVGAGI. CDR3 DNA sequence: TGTGCCAGCAGTTCGTCCCATGAGCAGTTCTTC. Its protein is CASSSSHEQFF.

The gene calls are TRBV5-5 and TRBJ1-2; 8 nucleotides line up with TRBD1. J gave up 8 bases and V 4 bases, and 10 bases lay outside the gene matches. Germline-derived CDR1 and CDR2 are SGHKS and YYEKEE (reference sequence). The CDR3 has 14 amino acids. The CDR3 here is CASSAGQGGFGYTF. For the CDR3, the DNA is TGTGCCAGCAGCGCCGGACAGGGTGGGTTCGGCTACACCTTC.

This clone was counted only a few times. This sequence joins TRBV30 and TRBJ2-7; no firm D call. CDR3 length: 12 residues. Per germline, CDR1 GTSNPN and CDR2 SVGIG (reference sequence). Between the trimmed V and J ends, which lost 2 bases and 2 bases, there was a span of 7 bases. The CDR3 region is CAWSSSAYEQYF. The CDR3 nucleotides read TGTGCCTGGAGTTCAAGCGCCTACGAGCAGTACTTC. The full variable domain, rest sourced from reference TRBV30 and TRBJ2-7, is SQTIHQWPATLVQPVGSPLSLECTVEGTSNPNLYWYRQAAGRGLQLLFYSVGIGQISSEVPQNLSASRPQDRQFILSSKKLLLSDSGFYLCAWSSSAYEQYFGPGTRLTVT.

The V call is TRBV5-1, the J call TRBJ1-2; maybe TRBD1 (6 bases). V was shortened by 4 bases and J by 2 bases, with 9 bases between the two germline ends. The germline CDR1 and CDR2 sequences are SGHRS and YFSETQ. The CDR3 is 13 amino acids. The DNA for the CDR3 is TGCGCCAGCAGCCACAGGGACAACTATGGCTACACCTTC. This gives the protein CASSHRDNYGYTF.